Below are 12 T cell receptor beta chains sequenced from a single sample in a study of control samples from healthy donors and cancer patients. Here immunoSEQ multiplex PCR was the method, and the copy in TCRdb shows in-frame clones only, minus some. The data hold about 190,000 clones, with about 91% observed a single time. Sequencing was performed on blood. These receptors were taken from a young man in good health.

CDR3 DNA sequence: TGTGCCAGCAGTCCTCGTCCCGGAACTGAAGCTTTCTTT. The encoded protein is CASSPRPGTEAFF. The J gene is TRBJ1-1, the V gene TRBV12-3 or TRBV12-4; D gene ambiguous. CDR3 length: 13 residues. Trimming cost V 5 bases and J 5 bases, with 12 bases left between them.

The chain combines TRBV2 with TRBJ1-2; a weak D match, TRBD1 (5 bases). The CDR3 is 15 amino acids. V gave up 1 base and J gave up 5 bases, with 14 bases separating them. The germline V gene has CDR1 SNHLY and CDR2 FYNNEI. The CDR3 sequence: CASSEEGAGSYGYTF. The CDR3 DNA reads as TGTGCCAGCAGTGAAGAGGGAGCAGGGAGTTATGGCTACACCTTC.

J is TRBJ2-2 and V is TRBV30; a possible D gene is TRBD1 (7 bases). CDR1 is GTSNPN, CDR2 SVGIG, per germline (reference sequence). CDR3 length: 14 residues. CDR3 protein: CAARGVGNTGELFF. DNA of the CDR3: TGTGCTGCCAGGGGGGTGGGGAACACCGGGGAGCTGTTTTTT.

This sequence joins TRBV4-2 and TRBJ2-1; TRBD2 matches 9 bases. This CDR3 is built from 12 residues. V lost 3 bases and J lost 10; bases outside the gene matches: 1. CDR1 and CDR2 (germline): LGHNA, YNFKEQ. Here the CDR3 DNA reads TGTGCCAGCAGCCAGACTAGCGGCGAGCAGTTCTTC. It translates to CASSQTSGEQFF.

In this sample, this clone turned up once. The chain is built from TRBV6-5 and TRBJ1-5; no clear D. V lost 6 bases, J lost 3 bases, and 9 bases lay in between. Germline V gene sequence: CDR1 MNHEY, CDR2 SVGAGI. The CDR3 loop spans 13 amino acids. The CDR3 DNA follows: TGTGCCAGCAGAGCGGACTACAATCAGCCCCAGCATTTT. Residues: CASRADYNQPQHF.

CDR3 bases: TGTGCCAGCAGCCTAGGGTTTGCGCCTTCCTATGGCTACACCTTC. Encoded protein: CASSLGFAPSYGYTF. The rearrangement links TRBV7-8 to TRBJ1-2; D unclear. V was pared by 5 bases and J by 4 bases, with 17 bases between. The CDR3 contains 15 residues. Germline CDR1 and CDR2: SGHVS and FQNEAQ. Drawing the rest from reference TRBV7-8 and TRBJ1-2, the complete variable domain is GAGVSQSPRYKVAKRGQDVALRCDPISGHVSLFWYQQALGQGPEFLTYFQNEAQLDKSGLPSDRFFAERPEGSVSTLKIQRTQQEDSAVYLCASSLGFAPSYGYTFGSGTRLTVV.

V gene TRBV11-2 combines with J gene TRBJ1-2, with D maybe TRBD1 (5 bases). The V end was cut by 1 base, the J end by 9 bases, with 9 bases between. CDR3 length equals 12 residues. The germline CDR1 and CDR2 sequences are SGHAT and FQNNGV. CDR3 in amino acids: CASSLVEGRYTF. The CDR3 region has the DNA TGTGCCAGCAGCTTAGTCGAGGGGCGCTACACCTTC. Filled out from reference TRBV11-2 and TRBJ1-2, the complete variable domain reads EAGVAQSPRYKIIEKRQSVAFWCNPISGHATLYWYQQILGQGPKLLIQFQNNGVVDDSQLPKDRFSAERLKGVDSTLKIQPAKLEDSAVYLCASSLVEGRYTFGSGTRLTVV.

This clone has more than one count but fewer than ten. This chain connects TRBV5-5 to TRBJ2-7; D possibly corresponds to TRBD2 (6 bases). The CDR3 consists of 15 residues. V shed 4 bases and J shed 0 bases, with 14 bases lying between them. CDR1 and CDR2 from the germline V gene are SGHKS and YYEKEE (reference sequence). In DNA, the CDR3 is TGTGCCAGCAGCCTAAGGGCGGGGTACTCCTACGAGCAGTACTTC. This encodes CASSLRAGYSYEQYF.

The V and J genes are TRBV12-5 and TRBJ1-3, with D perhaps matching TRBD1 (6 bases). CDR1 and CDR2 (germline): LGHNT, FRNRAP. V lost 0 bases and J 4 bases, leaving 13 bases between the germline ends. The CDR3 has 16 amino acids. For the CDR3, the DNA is TGTGCTAGTGGTTTGGTACGAGACAGGCTAGGAAACACCATATATTTT. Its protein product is CASGLVRDRLGNTIYF.

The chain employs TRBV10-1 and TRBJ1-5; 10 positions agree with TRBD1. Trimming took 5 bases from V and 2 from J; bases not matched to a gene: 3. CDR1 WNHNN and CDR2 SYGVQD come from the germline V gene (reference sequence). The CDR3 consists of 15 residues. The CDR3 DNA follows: TGCGCCAGCAGTAGGGGGACAGGGGGCAATCAGCCCCAGCATTTT. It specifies CASSRGTGGNQPQHF.

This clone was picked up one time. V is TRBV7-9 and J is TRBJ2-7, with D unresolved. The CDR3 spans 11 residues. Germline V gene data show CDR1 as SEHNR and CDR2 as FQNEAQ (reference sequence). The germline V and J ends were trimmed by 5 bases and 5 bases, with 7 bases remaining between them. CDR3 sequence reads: CASSPLNEQYF. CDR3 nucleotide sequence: TGTGCCAGCAGCCCTCTTAACGAGCAGTACTTC.

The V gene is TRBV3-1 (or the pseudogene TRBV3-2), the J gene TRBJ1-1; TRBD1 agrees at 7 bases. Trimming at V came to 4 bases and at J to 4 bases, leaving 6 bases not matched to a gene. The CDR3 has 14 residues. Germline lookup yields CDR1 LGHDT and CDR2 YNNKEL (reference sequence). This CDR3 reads CASSRGGVGTEAFF. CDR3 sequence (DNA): TGTGCCAGCAGCCGAGGGGGCGTAGGCACTGAAGCTTTCTTT.